Listed here are 28 T cell receptor beta chains from one sample, sequenced in a study of T cell changes during pregnancy in multiple sclerosis. The data were produced by immunoSEQ multiplex PCR, yet TCRdb's version contains in-frame clones alone and is incomplete. Here the sample spans 55,000 to 70,000 clones, approximately 89% being singletons. This material consisted of peripheral blood, taken in the third trimester of pregnancy. The receptors stem from a female donor in good health, enrolled as a control in a pregnancy study.

This rearrangement joins TRBV14 to TRBJ1-2; D is ambiguous. CDR1 is SGHDN and CDR2 is FVKESK in the germline V gene. CDR3 length: 15 amino acids. V lost 4 bases, J lost 2 bases, and 14 bases lay in between. The CDR3 DNA reads as TGTGCCAGCAGCCGAAGTGGAGGCCCGAACTATGGCTACACCTTC. Amino acids: CASSRSGGPNYGYTF.

This clone has just a few counts. The chain carries TRBV7-2 and TRBJ1-2; tentative D call: TRBD1 (6 bases). In germline, CDR1 is SGHTA, CDR2 FQGNSA. This CDR3 comprises 13 residues. V was pared by 5 bases and J by 4 bases, with 11 bases between. Written as DNA, the CDR3 is TGTGCCAGCAGCCCCGACAGGCTCTATGGCTACACCTTC. Its translation: CASSPDRLYGYTF.

The chain uses TRBV18 and TRBJ1-4; 7 positions agree with TRBD1. This CDR3 spans 14 amino acids. V was clipped by 2 bases and J by 6 bases; unmatched bases: 3. The germline gives CDR1 KGHSH, CDR2 LQKENI. The CDR3 region is CASSPWTGDEKLFF. DNA of the CDR3: TGTGCCAGCTCACCATGGACAGGTGATGAAAAACTGTTTTTT.

This chain uses TRBV20-1 with TRBJ1-2, with TRBD1 as a possible D gene (6 bases). CDR1 is DFQATT, CDR2 SNEGSKA, per germline (reference sequence). This CDR3 spans 11 amino acids. The CDR3 DNA sequence: TGCAGCCGGACAGCTAACTATGGCTACACCTTC. Translated: CSRTANYGYTF.

The V gene is TRBV19, the J gene TRBJ1-5; tentative D call: TRBD1 (6 bases). Between the trimmed V and J ends, which lost 9 bases and 3 bases, there was a span of 18 bases. The CDR3 runs to 15 residues. Per the germline V gene, CDR1 is LNHDA and CDR2 is SQIVND (reference sequence). The CDR3 region has the DNA TGTGCCAGCAATAGACAGGAGAGGCCCAATCAGCCCCAGCATTTT. Amino acid sequence: CASNRQERPNQPQHF.

This chain links TRBV5-4 with TRBJ2-7; D may be TRBD1 (6 bases). From germline, CDR1 is SGHNT and CDR2 YYREEE (reference sequence). This CDR3 has 14 amino acids. Trimming took off 4 bases at V and 7 bases at J, with 18 bases between the two ends. CDR3: CASSPGRQVWEQYF. CDR3 nucleotide sequence: TGTGCCAGCAGCCCAGGCCGACAGGTTTGGGAGCAGTACTTC.

As DNA, the CDR3 is TGTGCCAGCAGTGGGGAGTATAATTCACCCCTCCACTTT. It codes for CASSGEYNSPLHF. The rearrangement joins TRBV2 to TRBJ1-6; unclear D gene. The V gene lost 4 bases and the J gene lost 4 bases, with 5 bases spanning the gap. Per the germline V gene, CDR1 is SNHLY and CDR2 is FYNNEI. The CDR3 extends over 13 amino acids.

The chain links TRBV27 to TRBJ1-5, with D possibly being TRBD1 (6 bases). The V end was cut by 5 bases, the J end by 7 bases, with 9 bases between. CDR1 is MNHEY, CDR2 SMNVEV, per germline (reference sequence). The CDR3 consists of 12 residues. The CDR3: CASSPRGQPQHF. The CDR3 region has the DNA TGTGCCAGCAGTCCCAGGGGACAGCCCCAGCATTTT.

The chain employs TRBV11-1 and TRBJ2-1; 8 nucleotides agree with TRBD2. Germline V gene data show CDR1 as SGHAT and CDR2 as FQDESV (reference sequence). Losses at the gene ends were 3 bases for V and 7 bases for J; bases not matched to a gene: 5. This CDR3 region has 14 residues. The CDR3 protein is CASSFRGGSNEQFF. The CDR3, as DNA: TGTGCCAGCAGCTTCCGGGGGGGCTCGAATGAGCAGTTCTTC.

The chain uses TRBV18 and TRBJ2-1, with 7 bases identical to TRBD1. The CDR3 covers 13 residues. J gave up 0 bases and V 9 bases, and 2 bases lay outside the gene matches. Germline CDR1 KGHSH, CDR2 LQKENI. The CDR3 sequence is CARRQGSYNEQFF. As DNA, the CDR3 is TGTGCCAGGAGACAGGGCTCCTACAATGAGCAGTTCTTC.

The chain couples TRBV29-1 to TRBJ1-2; D remains unclear. Trimming took off 0 bases at V and 6 bases at J, with 8 bases between the two ends. This CDR3 spans 12 amino acids. CDR1 and CDR2 from the germline V gene are SQVTM and ANQGSEA. CDR3 bases: TGCAGCGTTGAAGACAGGTTGAATGGCTACACCTTC. Translation: CSVEDRLNGYTF.

The rearrangement links TRBV10-2 to TRBJ1-2; 9 bases match TRBD1. The CDR3 spans 15 residues. With V trimmed by 2 bases and J by 4 bases, 5 bases remained unmatched. Germline CDR1 WSHSY, CDR2 SAAADI. The CDR3 DNA follows: TGCGCCAGCAGTGAGGGACAGGGGTTCGGCTATGGCTACACCTTC. Its translation is CASSEGQGFGYGYTF.

This clone has a single count. The chain couples TRBV15 to TRBJ2-7; D perhaps matches TRBD1 (6 bases). V was clipped by 1 base and J by 4 bases, with 14 bases between them. CDR1 and CDR2 from the germline V gene are LNHNV and YYDKDF (reference sequence). This CDR3 comprises 15 residues. The CDR3 here is CATSRGQGFDYEQYF. The CDR3 nucleotides read TGTGCCACCAGCAGAGGGCAGGGGTTTGATTACGAGCAGTACTTC.

The chain employs TRBV15 and TRBJ2-2; no reliable D call. The CDR3 consists of 14 residues. The germline V and J ends were trimmed by 7 bases and 1 base, with 10 bases remaining between them. CDR1 LNHNV and CDR2 YYDKDF come from the germline V gene (reference sequence). The CDR3 nucleotides read TGTGCCACCACCCCCGACAAGAACACCGGGGAGCTGTTTTTT. Protein: CATTPDKNTGELFF. The full variable domain, rest sourced from reference TRBV15 and TRBJ2-2, is DAMVIQNPRYQVTQFGKPVTLSCSQTLNHNVMYWYQQKSSQAPKLLFHYYDKDFNNEADTPDNFQSRRPNTSFCFLDIRSPGLGDTAMYLCATTPDKNTGELFFGEGSRLTVL.

This chain connects TRBV29-1 to TRBJ1-1, with TRBD1 matching 7 bases. With 3 bases clipped from V and 6 bases from J, the junction kept 7 bases outside the gene matches. The CDR3 runs to 13 residues. Looked up from germline, CDR1 is SQVTM and CDR2 is ANQGSEA. The chain's CDR3 is CSVDLQGRPEAFF. In nucleotides, the CDR3 is TGCAGCGTTGATTTACAGGGGCGACCTGAAGCTTTCTTT.

This rearrangement joins TRBV4-2 to TRBJ1-1, with 8 bases matching TRBD1. Trimming cost V 0 bases and J 3 bases; bases outside gene matches: 12. Per germline, CDR1 LGHNA and CDR2 YNFKEQ. The CDR3 extends over 18 amino acids. The CDR3 here is CASSQDPGGQGWYTEAFF. The CDR3 bases are TGTGCCAGCAGCCAAGATCCGGGAGGACAGGGCTGGTACACTGAAGCTTTCTTT.

The chain uses TRBV4-2 and TRBJ1-2; possibly TRBD1 for D (5 bases). Trimming removed 3 bases from V and 5 bases from J, with 7 bases in between. The CDR3 consists of 12 residues. Germline CDR1 and CDR2: LGHNA and YNFKEQ. CDR3 coding DNA: TGTGCCAGCAGCCAGACAGCTTATGGCTACACCTTC. Translated, it gives CASSQTAYGYTF.

The chain combines TRBV5-1 with TRBJ2-6, with 13 bases lining up with TRBD2. The CDR3 loop spans 17 amino acids. Losses at the gene ends were 3 bases for V and 2 bases for J; bases not matched to a gene: 2. Germline loops: CDR1 SGHRS, CDR2 YFSETQ. The CDR3 sequence: CASSWGLAGTGANVLTF. CDR3 coding DNA: TGCGCCAGCAGCTGGGGACTAGCGGGGACTGGGGCCAACGTCCTGACTTTC.

V and J are TRBV7-9 and TRBJ1-1; D may be TRBD1 (6 bases). Germline V lookup: CDR1 SEHNR, CDR2 FQNEAQ (reference sequence). V was trimmed by 8 bases and J by 6 bases, leaving 10 bases between them. The CDR3 is made up of 11 amino acids. The CDR3 is CASRRGPEAFF. In DNA form, the CDR3 reads TGTGCCAGCCGCAGGGGCCCTGAAGCTTTCTTT.

V is TRBV7-3 and J is TRBJ1-1; possibly TRBD1 for D (6 bases). Trimming left V 4 bases short and J 1 base short, with 7 bases between. Germline-derived CDR1 and CDR2 are SGHTA and FQGTGA. CDR3 length equals 13 residues. Here the CDR3 reads CASSSTGNTEAFF. CDR3 nucleotides: TGTGCCAGCAGCTCGACAGGGAACACTGAAGCTTTCTTT.

V is TRBV7-6 and J is TRBJ2-1, with 11 bases aligning to TRBD1. CDR3 length: 16 residues. With V trimmed by 2 bases and J by 10 bases, 10 bases remained unmatched. From germline, CDR1 is SGHVS and CDR2 FNYEAQ. The chain's CDR3 is CASSLTGTGGFWEQFF. DNA of the CDR3: TGTGCCAGCAGCTTAACCGGGACAGGGGGTTTTTGGGAGCAGTTCTTC. Full variable domain (missing parts from reference TRBV7-6 and TRBJ2-1): GAGVSQSPRYKVTKRGQDVALRCDPISGHVSLYWYRQALGQGPEFLTYFNYEAQQDKSGLPNDRFSAERPEGSISTLTIQRTEQRDSAMYRCASSLTGTGGFWEQFFGPGTRLTVL.

The chain has TRBV30 and TRBJ2-7; TRBD1 matches at 7 bases. V was clipped by 0 bases and J by 2 bases; unmatched bases: 7. Germline assignment: CDR1 GTSNPN and CDR2 SVGIG (reference sequence). This CDR3 has 15 residues. CDR3 DNA: TGTGCCTGGAGTGTATTCTTCGGGACAGCCTACGAGCAGTACTTC. Translated: CAWSVFFGTAYEQYF.

The V and J genes are TRBV27 and TRBJ2-3; weak D call: TRBD2 (6 bases). Germline CDR1 reads MNHEY; CDR2 reads SMNVEV (reference sequence). This CDR3 contains 15 residues. The V gene lost 5 bases and the J gene lost 1 base, with 13 bases spanning the gap. This chain's CDR3 is CASSGAGFRTDTQYF. The DNA for the CDR3 is TGTGCCAGCAGTGGGGCGGGGTTCCGCACAGATACGCAGTATTTT.

In its sample, this clone was seen once. The V call is TRBV15, the J call TRBJ2-2; tentatively, D is TRBD2 (5 bases). CDR3 length: 15 residues. V lost 0 bases, J lost 3 bases, and 8 bases lay in between. The germline gives CDR1 LNHNV, CDR2 YYDKDF (reference sequence). The CDR3 region is CATSRDLGDTGELFF. The CDR3 region has the DNA TGTGCCACCAGCAGAGATCTCGGGGACACCGGGGAGCTGTTTTTT. The complete variable domain, with remaining parts taken from reference TRBV15 and TRBJ2-2, reads DAMVIQNPRYQVTQFGKPVTLSCSQTLNHNVMYWYQQKSSQAPKLLFHYYDKDFNNEADTPDNFQSRRPNTSFCFLDIRSPGLGDTAMYLCATSRDLGDTGELFFGEGSRLTVL.

The chain recombines TRBV11-2 with TRBJ1-2, with TRBD1 as a possible D gene (5 bases). The CDR3 sequence is 13 residues long. CDR1 is SGHAT and CDR2 is FQNNGV in the germline V gene. The V and J ends lost 2 bases and 7 bases respectively, with 11 bases between them. CDR3 in DNA: TGTGCCAGCAGCTTACCAGGGATCGGTGGCTACACCTTC. Protein sequence: CASSLPGIGGYTF.

The table lists this clone with many counts. This chain joins TRBV9 and TRBJ1-1, with 8 bases identical to TRBD1. From germline, CDR1 is SGDLS and CDR2 YYNGEE. V trimming: 4 bases; J trimming: 4 bases; junction bases outside the gene matches: 9. The CDR3 has 15 amino acids. CDR3 sequence (DNA): TGTGCCAGCAGCTCCTCAGGGGGCGCAGGCACTGAAGCTTTCTTT. Translated: CASSSSGGAGTEAFF.

The CDR3 nucleotides read TGTGCCTGGAGTGCGGGGGAATTGGGGAAAGCTTTCTTT. Translated, it gives CAWSAGELGKAFF. The gene calls are TRBV30 and TRBJ1-1; maybe TRBD1 (5 bases). The CDR3 spans 13 residues. Trimming removed 1 base at V and 9 bases at J, with 15 bases between. Germline V lookup: CDR1 GTSNPN, CDR2 SVGIG (reference sequence).

The genes are TRBV10-1 and TRBJ2-5; D uncertain. Germline assignment: CDR1 WNHNN and CDR2 SYGVQD (reference sequence). This CDR3 contains 16 residues. With 2 bases removed from V and 0 bases from J, the gap between germline ends came to 13 bases. The CDR3 DNA reads as TGCGCCAGCAGTGAGCCGCCGAGGAGATACCAAGAGACCCAGTACTTC. It is translated as CASSEPPRRYQETQYF.